Each of the 11 T cell receptor beta chains below was sequenced from the same sample in a study of cytomegalovirus exposure and HLA in healthy donors (dated by TCRdb to 2015 to 2018). Library construction relied on the immunoSEQ multiplex PCR assay. For the multiplex PCR, a mixture combining 60 forward primers for TCR Vbeta segments and 13 reverse primers for TCR Jbeta segments was used. As stored in TCRdb, this immuneACCESS dataset retains in-frame rearrangements with V and J assigned. A fraction of the clones does not appear; measured against another copy, unresolved V genes explain less than half of the discrepancy, and the remainder lacks a known reason. This sample holds 70,000 to 95,000 clones; less than 85% were observed only once. The ten largest clones add up to approximately 5% of the sample. Sequencing used PBMCs. The receptors shown here come from a man aged 25 to 45 in good health and CMV-seropositive.

The rearrangement links TRBV6-1 to TRBJ1-6; D is undetermined. The CDR3 covers 13 residues. Trimming pared 5 bases from V and 7 bases from J, leaving 9 bases between. Germline loops: CDR1 MNHNS, CDR2 SASEGT. The CDR3 here is CASSLPLNSPLHF. CDR3 nucleotides: TGTGCCAGCAGTCTTCCCTTAAATTCACCCCTCCACTTT.

Points on this clone: At one end, the junction sequence differs from germline, possibly due to a read error. V usage is TRBV2 and J usage is TRBJ1-2; 7 bases are shared with TRBD1. The CDR3 spans 11 residues. Germline V gives CDR1 SNHLY, CDR2 FYNNEI. The chain's CDR3 is CASTLTGTYGF. As DNA, the CDR3 is TGTGCCAGCACTCTGACAGGGACCTACGGCTTC.

This rearrangement joins TRBV5-1 to TRBJ2-3; 7 bases are shared with TRBD2. V was pared by 4 bases and J by 4 bases, with 15 bases of the junction left unmatched. Looked up from germline, CDR1 is SGHRS and CDR2 is YFSETQ. The CDR3 runs 17 residues. CDR3 sequence (DNA): TGCGCCAGCAGCCCACTATTAGCGGGCGTCAACCCAGATACGCAGTATTTT. It translates to CASSPLLAGVNPDTQYF. The entire variable domain, with the rest obtained from reference TRBV5-1 and TRBJ2-3, is as follows: KAGVTQTPRYLIKTRGQQVTLSCSPISGHRSVSWYQQTPGQGLQFLFEYFSETQRNKGNFPGRFSGRQFSNSRSEMNVSTLELGDSALYLCASSPLLAGVNPDTQYFGPGTRLTVL.

The rearrangement joins TRBV5-4 to TRBJ2-6; TRBD2 agrees at 7 bases. CDR1 is SGHNT, CDR2 YYREEE, per germline (reference sequence). Unmatched junction bases numbered 6, after V lost 4 bases and J lost 2 bases. The CDR3 consists of 16 residues. Here the CDR3 reads CASSTDGGAGANVLTF. CDR3 DNA: TGTGCCAGCAGCACCGATGGGGGGGCTGGGGCCAACGTCCTGACTTTC.

The V gene is TRBV5-6, the J gene TRBJ2-3, with D unresolved. CDR1 SGHDT and CDR2 YYEEEE come from the germline V gene. V was clipped by 2 bases and J by 2 bases, with 9 bases between them. This CDR3 has 14 amino acids. The CDR3 DNA follows: TGTGCCAGCAGCTTTTCCAGGTACACAGATACGCAGTATTTT. Protein product: CASSFSRYTDTQYF.

The J gene is TRBJ2-7, the V gene TRBV28; 8 bases are shared with TRBD1. CDR3 length equals 14 residues. Germline V gene data show CDR1 as MDHEN and CDR2 as SYDVKM. V shed 6 bases and J 5 bases; nucleotides not matched to a gene: 9. CDR3 residues: CASRTRRGLNEQYF. The CDR3 coding sequence is TGTGCCAGCAGAACCCGCAGGGGGCTAAACGAGCAGTACTTC.

The J gene is TRBJ1-3, the V gene TRBV30, with D perhaps TRBD1 (6 bases). Per germline, CDR1 GTSNPN and CDR2 SVGIG (reference sequence). The CDR3 consists of 14 residues. V was shortened by 4 bases and J by 4 bases, with 14 bases between the two germline ends. This CDR3 reads CAWNEGTSGNTIYF. CDR3 DNA: TGTGCCTGGAACGAAGGGACATCCGGAAACACCATATATTTT.

The V gene is TRBV21-1, the J gene TRBJ1-6; the table's D call of TRBD1 was not tested on the DNA. TRBV21-1 is described as a pseudogene. The CDR3 spans 16 residues. The CDR3 DNA reads as TGTGCCAGCAACACGCTACCGGGACAGGGAAATTCACCCCTCCACTTT. Protein product: CASNTLPGQGNSPLHF.

This chain links TRBV27 with TRBJ2-2; 8 bases agree with TRBD2. V shed 6 bases and J 3 bases; nucleotides not matched to a gene: 3. The CDR3 spans 14 residues. Germline-derived CDR1 and CDR2 are MNHEY and SMNVEV (reference sequence). CDR3 sequence reads: CASSAGGHTGELFF. As DNA, the CDR3 is TGTGCCAGCAGCGCGGGGGGTCACACCGGGGAGCTGTTTTTT.

J is TRBJ2-3 and V is TRBV2; D not certain. Germline V gives CDR1 SNHLY, CDR2 FYNNEI. Trimming cost V 4 bases and J 4 bases, with 6 bases left between them. This CDR3 region has 12 residues. CDR3 amino acids: CASSVVSDTQYF. The CDR3 nucleotides read TGTGCCAGCAGTGTTGTATCAGATACGCAGTATTTT. The whole variable domain, remainder taken from reference TRBV2 and TRBJ2-3, is EPEVTQTPSHQVTQMGQEVILRCVPISNHLYFYWYRQILGQKVEFLVSFYNNEISEKSEIFDDQFSVERPDGSNFTLKIRSTKLEDSAMYFCASSVVSDTQYFGPGTRLTVL.

The rearrangement joins TRBV5-6 to TRBJ1-6; maybe TRBD1 (5 bases). Trimming stripped 0 bases from V and 10 bases from J, with 14 bases between. Looked up from germline, CDR1 is SGHDT and CDR2 is YYEEEE. The CDR3 extends over 15 amino acids. The CDR3 bases are TGTGCCAGCAGCTTGGGTTCAGGGTTGGGCTCACCCCTCCACTTT. Encoded protein: CASSLGSGLGSPLHF.